What follows describes a single TCR beta chain. One end of the junction varies from germline; a read error may be responsible. These data come from a study of blood T cell repertoires in COVID-19. The CDR3 length is 10 residues. Germline loops: CDR1 MNHEY, CDR2 SVGEGT. This table comes from immunoSEQ multiplex PCR, and its TCRdb copy is limited to in-frame clones, with some not included. The sample holds about 230,000 clones, roughly 89% seen once. This sequence originates from a young woman with acute COVID-19. Sequencing was done on a sample of PBMCs or T cells enriched from blood (not recorded which). This chain uses TRBV6-2 or TRBV6-3 with TRBJ1-2; 11 bases agree with TRBD1. The CDR3 sequence: CASSDGTGGF. The CDR3 region has the DNA TGTGCCAGCAGCGACGGGACAGGGGGTTTC.